The 2 T cell receptor beta chains presented below share a single source sample, sequenced in a study of T cell responses to AZD1222 COVID-19 vaccine. TCRdb's table, derived via immunoSEQ multiplex PCR, lists solely in-frame clones and lacks some. The table lists 95,000 to 100,000 clones, 88% of them singletons. The starting material was peripheral blood, obtained 28 days after the second AZD1222 dose. Receptors originate from an adult who received the AZD1222 COVID-19 vaccine.

The chain uses TRBV6-5 and TRBJ1-2; tentatively, D is TRBD1 (6 bases). The CDR3 consists of 13 residues. Trimming took 10 bases from V and 2 from J, leaving 14 bases between them. Germline V gene sequence: CDR1 MNHEY, CDR2 SVGAGI. The CDR3 nucleotides read TGTGCCACCCTAAGGGGGGCCAACTATGGCTACACCTTC. It translates to CATLRGANYGYTF.

The rearrangement links TRBV7-2 to TRBJ1-2; no clear D. The CDR3 is 15 amino acids. Germline V CDR1 and CDR2: SGHTA, FQGNSA. Trimming took 5 bases from V and 5 from J, leaving 18 bases between them. CDR3 region: CASSLRESGGYGYTF. CDR3 coding DNA: TGTGCCAGCAGCCTGAGAGAGTCAGGAGGATATGGCTACACCTTC.